This T cell receptor beta chain derives from a study of shared T cell receptors in the human thymus. TCRdb keeps only in-frame clones here, not all; method: immunoSEQ multiplex PCR. The sample gives some 720,000 clones, around 89% of which show up once; roughly 0.0097% is in the top ten. The same sample was also used in a study of human thymus T cells. That study adds: Blood and thymic repertoires both appeared biased in V and J gene usage.

The TCR comes from a boy younger than two with a congenital heart defect. Source material: thymocytes.

The CDR3 loop is CASSQGGTSGRGAKNIQYF. The CDR3 DNA is TGTGCCAGCAGCCAAGGTGGGACTAGCGGGAGGGGGGCCAAAAACATTCAGTACTTC. This chain uses TRBV4-2 with TRBJ2-4; 16 bases are a match to TRBD2. V lost 1 base, J lost 1 base, and 4 bases stayed unmatched. The CDR3 sequence is 19 residues long. Germline V CDR1 and CDR2: LGHNA, YNFKEQ.